The table lists the clone carrying this T cell receptor (beta chain) with many counts. Its target is unknown. The CDR3 runs 15 residues. Trimming pared 1 base from V and 2 bases from J, leaving 12 bases between. Germline assignment: CDR1 SGHVS and CDR2 FQNEAQ. The data derive from a study of T cells in Graves' hyperthyroidism and ophthalmopathy. For the study at large: The authors collected peripheral blood at initial diagnosis, before any treatment. General study points: Clonotypes that were expanded in thyroid above 0.001 mostly appeared in blood too. Ophthalmopathy could be told apart from stable hyperthyroidism with a 13 V-J model.

Amplified regions were TCR beta CDR3 sequences from RNA transcripts. HTBI primers drove first-round RT-PCR of the TCR CDR3. TCRdb analysed the multiplex PCR reads with MiXCR anew, one entry per CDR3 protein. The table lists roughly 710,000 distinct CDR3 sequences, about a third of them singletons, with roughly 30% in the top ten. Investigators excluded patients with uncontrolled infection, other autoimmune disease, pregnancy or lactation. The source material was blood. The clonotype was recovered from a woman between 40 and 55 years old with Graves' hyperthyroidism. The chain employs TRBV7-8 and TRBJ2-7, with unresolved D. The CDR3 DNA follows: TGTGCCAGCAGCTTAGTCTACGGTCAAGCCTACGAGCAGTACTTC. Amino acids: CASSLVYGQAYEQYF.